This is a list of T cell receptor beta chains from one sample in a study of blood T cell repertoires in COVID-19. The data were produced by immunoSEQ multiplex PCR, yet TCRdb's version contains in-frame clones alone and is incomplete. The sample lists 250,000 to 300,000 clones, about nine tenths seen once, with more than 1.3% in the top ten. The sequenced sample consisted of peripheral blood. Receptors were obtained from a woman aged 40 to 50 who had recovered from COVID-19. Each CDR3 is given with its conserved first and last residue. D genes are given only for firm matches. The size entry is marked missing in some rows and otherwise reads once, few, many or a size class.

D: TRBD2; J: TRBJ2-7; size: few; V: TRBV6-5; CDR3: CASNPIGGGPGEQYF; DNA: TGTGCCAGCAACCCCATAGGCGGGGGGCCGGGGGAGCAGTACTTC
D: TRBD2; J: TRBJ2-1; size: NA; V: TRBV24-1; CDR3: CATSEKRGGYNEQFF; DNA: TGTGCCACCAGTGAGAAACGGGGGGGGTACAATGAGCAGTTCTTC
D: NA; J: TRBJ1-6; size: few; V: TRBV10-2; CDR3: CASSVRQYNSPLHF; DNA: TGCGCCAGCAGTGTCAGGCAGTATAATTCACCCCTTCACTTT
D: TRBD1; J: TRBJ1-2; size: NA; V: TRBV9; CDR3: CASSDQTRPGQGYGYTF; DNA: TGTGCCAGCAGCGATCAAACACGGCCGGGACAGGGCTATGGCTACACCTTC
D: NA; J: TRBJ2-7; size: NA; V: TRBV6-5; CDR3: CASSLQGYEQYF; DNA: TGTGCCAGCAGTCTGCAGGGATACGAGCAGTACTTC
D: NA; J: TRBJ2-7; size: NA; V: TRBV7-9; CDR3: CASSLKDRYEQYF; DNA: TGTGCCAGCAGCTTAAAGGACAGATACGAGCAGTACTTC
D: NA; J: TRBJ1-2; size: NA; V: TRBV6-6; CDR3: CASSYSGGDGYTF; DNA: TGTGCCAGCAGTTACTCAGGAGGGGATGGCTACACCTTC
D: NA; J: TRBJ1-1; size: NA; V: TRBV9; CDR3: CASSPKQGNTEAFF; DNA: TGTGCCAGCAGCCCCAAACAGGGAAATACTGAAGCTTTCTTT
D: NA; J: TRBJ1-5; size: once; V: TRBV18; CDR3: CASSRQAGQPQHF; DNA: TGTGCCAGCTCCCGCCAGGCCGGACAGCCCCAGCATTTT
D: TRBD2; J: TRBJ2-1; size: NA; V: TRBV27; CDR3: CASSFYGGGYNEQFF; DNA: TGTGCCAGCAGTTTTTATGGGGGGGGATACAATGAGCAGTTCTTC
D: NA; J: TRBJ2-7; size: NA; V: TRBV6-6; CDR3: CASSYDGGAGFYEQYF; DNA: TGTGCCAGCAGTTACGATGGAGGGGCCGGTTTCTACGAGCAGTACTTC
D: TRBD1; J: TRBJ2-5; size: NA; V: TRBV24-1; CDR3: CATSDYRDRGLDETQYF; DNA: TGTGCCACCAGTGATTACCGGGACAGGGGGCTGGACGAGACCCAGTACTTC
D: NA; J: TRBJ2-7; size: NA; V: TRBV18; CDR3: CASSRENTYEQYF; DNA: TGTGCCAGCTCAAGAGAGAATACCTACGAGCAGTACTTC
D: TRBD2; J: TRBJ2-7; size: NA; V: TRBV9; CDR3: CASSISSGGPEQYF; DNA: TGTGCCAGCAGCATCTCTAGCGGGGGCCCCGAGCAGTACTTC
D: NA; J: TRBJ1-1; size: NA; V: TRBV19; CDR3: CASSANRLMNTEAFF; DNA: TGTGCCAGTAGTGCAAACAGGCTAATGAACACTGAAGCTTTCTTT
D: TRBD1; J: TRBJ1-6; size: NA; V: TRBV7-9; CDR3: CASSLAGQGFNSPLHF; DNA: TGTGCCAGCAGCTTAGCGGGACAGGGCTTTAATTCACCCCTCCACTTT
D: TRBD1; J: TRBJ2-7; size: NA; V: TRBV18; CDR3: CASSPTRDSSYEQYF; DNA: TGTGCCAGCTCACCGACTCGGGACAGTTCCTACGAGCAGTACTTC
D: TRBD1; J: TRBJ1-6; size: NA; V: TRBV9; CDR3: CASSPTGGGSPLHF; DNA: TGTGCCAGCAGCCCTACAGGGGGAGGTTCACCCCTCCACTTT
D: NA; J: TRBJ2-6; size: NA; V: TRBV9; CDR3: CASSVATFAPSGANVLTF; DNA: TGTGCCAGCAGCGTAGCGACTTTCGCGCCCTCTGGGGCCAACGTCCTGACTTTC
D: TRBD1; J: TRBJ1-2; size: NA; V: TRBV7-9; CDR3: CASSRQGLGYGYTF; DNA: TGTGCCAGCAGTCGACAGGGTCTCGGCTATGGCTACACCTTC
D: NA; J: TRBJ1-1; size: once; V: TRBV27; CDR3: CASSFSHILNTEAFF; DNA: TGTGCCAGCAGTTTTTCCCACATCTTGAACACTGAAGCTTTCTTT
D: NA; J: TRBJ2-7; size: NA; V: TRBV2; CDR3: CASSERQGSYEQYF; DNA: TGTGCCAGCAGTGAAAGGCAGGGGTCCTACGAGCAGTACTTC